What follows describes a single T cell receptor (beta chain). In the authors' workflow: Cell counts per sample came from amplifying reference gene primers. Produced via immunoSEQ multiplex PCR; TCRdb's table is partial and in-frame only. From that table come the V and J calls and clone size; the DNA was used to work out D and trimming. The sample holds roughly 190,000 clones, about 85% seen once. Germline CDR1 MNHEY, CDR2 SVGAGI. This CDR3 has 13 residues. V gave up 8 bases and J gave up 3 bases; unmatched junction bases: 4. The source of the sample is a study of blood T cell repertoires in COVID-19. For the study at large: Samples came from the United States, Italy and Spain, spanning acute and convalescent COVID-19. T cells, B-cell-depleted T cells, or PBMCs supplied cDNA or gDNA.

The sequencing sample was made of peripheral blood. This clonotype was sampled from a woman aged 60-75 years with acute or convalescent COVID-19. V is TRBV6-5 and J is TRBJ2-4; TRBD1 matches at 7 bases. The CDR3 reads CASPGTVKNIQYF. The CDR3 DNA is TGTGCCAGCCCGGGGACAGTCAAAAACATTCAGTACTTC.